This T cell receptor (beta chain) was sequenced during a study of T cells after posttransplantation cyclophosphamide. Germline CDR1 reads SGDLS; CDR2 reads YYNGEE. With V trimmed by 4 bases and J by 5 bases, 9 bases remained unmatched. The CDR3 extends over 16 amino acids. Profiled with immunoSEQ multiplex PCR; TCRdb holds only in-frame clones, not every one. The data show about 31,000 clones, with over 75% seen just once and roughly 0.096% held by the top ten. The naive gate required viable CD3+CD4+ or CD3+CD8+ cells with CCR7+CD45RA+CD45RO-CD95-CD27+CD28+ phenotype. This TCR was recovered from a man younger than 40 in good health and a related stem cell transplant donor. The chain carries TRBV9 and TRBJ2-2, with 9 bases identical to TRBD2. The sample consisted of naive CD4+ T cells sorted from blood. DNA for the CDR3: TGTGCCAGCAGCATAACGGCCCTAGCGGGAACCGGGGAGCTGTTTTTT. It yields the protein CASSITALAGTGELFF. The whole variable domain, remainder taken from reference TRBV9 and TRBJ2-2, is DSGVTQTPKHLITATGQRVTLRCSPRSGDLSVYWYQQSLDQGLQFLIQYYNGEERAKGNILERFSAQQFPDLHSELNLSSLELGDSALYFCASSITALAGTGELFFGEGSRLTVL.